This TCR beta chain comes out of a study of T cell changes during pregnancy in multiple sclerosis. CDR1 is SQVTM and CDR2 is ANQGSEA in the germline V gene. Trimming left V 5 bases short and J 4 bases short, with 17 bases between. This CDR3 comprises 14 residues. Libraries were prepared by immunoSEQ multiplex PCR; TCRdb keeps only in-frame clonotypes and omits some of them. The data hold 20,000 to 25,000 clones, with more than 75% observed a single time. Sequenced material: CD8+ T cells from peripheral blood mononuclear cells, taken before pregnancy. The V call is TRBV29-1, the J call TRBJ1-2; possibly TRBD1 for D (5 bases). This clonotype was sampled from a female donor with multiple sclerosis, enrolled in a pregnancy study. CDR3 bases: TGCAGCGTTCCACCGGTGACCAGGGCCTATGGCTACACCTTC. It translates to CSVPPVTRAYGYTF.